This paragraph covers one T cell receptor (beta chain) sequence. Its specificity is not known. This record belongs to a study of T cell responses to AZD1222 COVID-19 vaccine. Study-wide results and caveats: Donors skewed white British and female; clonal diversity was possibly underestimated.

This table comes from immunoSEQ multiplex PCR, and its TCRdb copy is limited to in-frame clones, with some not included. The profile covers some 120,000 clones, with just under 90% appearing a single time and 3.5% to 5% taken by the ten largest. V was pared by 2 bases and J by 1 base, with 9 bases between. Germline V lookup: CDR1 SEHNR, CDR2 FQNEAQ (reference sequence). CDR3 length: 15 residues. The sample here was peripheral blood, taken on day 0 of AZD1222 vaccination. This sequence originates from an adult in good health. The genes are TRBV7-9 and TRBJ1-3; D gene uncertain. CDR3 DNA sequence: TGTGCCAGCAGCTTAAGGGATTTATCTGGAAACACCATATATTTT. Translated, it gives CASSLRDLSGNTIYF.